The subject of this entry is one T cell receptor (beta chain). The antigen remains undetermined. The record originates from a study of naive and memory T cell subsets. Study results and limitations: Naive repertoires, especially CD8, held a few larger clonotypes, possibly memory cells re-expressing CD45RA. No ground truth validated the naive and memory repertoire findings.

Both TRBC1 and TRBC2 were covered by a beta constant-region primer of two equimolar oligonucleotides. Nested alpha and beta constant-region primers with the SP2 primer drove four PCR rounds on ligated cDNA. TCRdb redid the calling of the UMI-ligation and nested PCR reads with MiXCR, one entry per CDR3 protein. The sample has 150,000 or so distinct CDR3 sequences; under 25% are singletons. This CDR3 spans 15 amino acids. Germline CDR1 MNHEY, CDR2 SMNVEV (reference sequence). The ends were cut back, 7 bases at V and 2 bases at J, with 15 bases in the middle. Sample: naive CD4+ T cells from blood. V usage is TRBV27 and J usage is TRBJ2-1; either TRBD1 or TRBD2 may fit D (5 bases each). The receptor was derived from a human donor in good health. CDR3 sequence (DNA): TGTGCCAGCATGGACCAGGGAGTCGCCTACAATGAGCAGTTCTTC. This sequence encodes CASMDQGVAYNEQFF.